These 8 T cell receptor beta chains came from one sample sequenced in a study of OX40 agonist ivuxolimab in advanced cancers. Repertoires were generated with immunoSEQ multiplex PCR, while TCRdb's copy carries only in-frame clones and drops some. The table shows about 100,000 clones, with approximately 91% occurring only once. The sequencing here drew on CD4+ or CD8+ T cells sorted from blood, taken in a trial of the OX40 agonist ivuxolimab. Receptors were obtained from an adult with an advanced solid tumor such as melanoma, head and neck, liver or kidney cancer.

The chain recombines TRBV19 with TRBJ1-2; TRBD1 might be the D (6 bases). CDR3 length equals 14 residues. The V end was cut by 7 bases, the J end by 8 bases, with 20 bases between. In germline, CDR1 is LNHDA, CDR2 SQIVND (reference sequence). The CDR3 here is CASKTTDTGRGYTF. The CDR3 region has the DNA TGTGCCAGTAAGACGACAGACACAGGGAGAGGCTACACCTTC.

This clone occurred once. The chain carries TRBV10-3 and TRBJ2-1; 8 bases match TRBD2. Per germline, CDR1 ENHRY and CDR2 SYGVKD. V lost 2 bases to trimming and J lost 16 bases; unmatched junction nucleotides: 7. There are 12 residues in the CDR3. This CDR3 is CAISEERGLRFF. The CDR3 DNA is TGTGCCATCAGTGAGGAGCGGGGGCTGAGATTCTTC.

The chain carries TRBV6-6 and TRBJ1-1, with a weak D call TRBD1 (6 bases). The germline V gene encodes CDR1 MNHNY and CDR2 SVGAGI (reference sequence). Trimming cost V 0 bases and J 5 bases, with 10 bases left between them. The CDR3 extends over 14 amino acids. The CDR3 sequence: CASSYSKGGTEAFF. The CDR3, as DNA: TGTGCCAGCAGTTACTCGAAGGGGGGAACTGAAGCTTTCTTT.

The chain joins TRBV5-1 to TRBJ1-6, with D possibly being TRBD1 (5 bases). The CDR3 is 13 residues long. Trimming removed 3 bases at V and 11 bases at J, with 12 bases between. Germline V gene data show CDR1 as SGHRS and CDR2 as YFSETQ. The CDR3 nucleotides are TGCGCCAGCAGCTCAGGGTATCCGACACCCCTCCACTTT. The encoded protein is CASSSGYPTPLHF. Drawing the rest from reference TRBV5-1 and TRBJ1-6, the complete variable domain is KAGVTQTPRYLIKTRGQQVTLSCSPISGHRSVSWYQQTPGQGLQFLFEYFSETQRNKGNFPGRFSGRQFSNSRSEMNVSTLELGDSALYLCASSSGYPTPLHFGNGTRLTVT.

The V and J genes are TRBV5-4 and TRBJ2-6, with 10 bases fitting TRBD2. This CDR3 region has 18 residues. Trimming at V came to 5 bases and at J to 0 bases, leaving 8 bases not matched to a gene. Germline lookup yields CDR1 SGHNT and CDR2 YYREEE (reference sequence). This CDR3 reads CASRQRTSGFSGANVLTF. The CDR3 DNA reads TGTGCCAGCAGGCAAAGGACTAGCGGCTTCTCTGGGGCCAACGTCCTGACTTTC.

CDR3 loop: CASTRVAGGPGEQYF. The DNA of the CDR3 is TGTGCCAGCACAAGGGTAGCGGGAGGGCCTGGCGAGCAGTACTTC. This chain joins TRBV2 and TRBJ2-7, with 11 nucleotides matching TRBD2. Germline CDR1 and CDR2: SNHLY and FYNNEI. V lost 7 bases, J lost 6 bases, and 11 bases stayed unmatched. The CDR3 contains 15 residues. Variable domain in full (rest from reference TRBV2 and TRBJ2-7): EPEVTQTPSHQVTQMGQEVILRCVPISNHLYFYWYRQILGQKVEFLVSFYNNEISEKSEIFDDQFSVERPDGSNFTLKIRSTKLEDSAMYFCASTRVAGGPGEQYFGPGTRLTVT.

As DNA, the CDR3 is TGTGCCTGGACTAGACTCCTGAACACTGAAGCTTTCTTT. Protein: CAWTRLLNTEAFF. V usage is TRBV30 and J usage is TRBJ1-1; D is unclear. Trimming took 4 bases from V and 0 from J, leaving 9 bases between them. The V gene's germline CDR1 is GTSNPN and CDR2 SVGIG (reference sequence). The CDR3 contains 13 residues. The entire variable domain, with the rest obtained from reference TRBV30 and TRBJ1-1, is as follows: SQTIHQWPATLVQPVGSPLSLECTVEGTSNPNLYWYRQAAGRGLQLLFYSVGIGQISSEVPQNLSASRPQDRQFILSSKKLLLSDSGFYLCAWTRLLNTEAFFGQGTRLTVV.

This chain connects TRBV4-2 to TRBJ1-6; 8 bases align to TRBD1. The J segment lost 0 bases and the V segment lost 2 bases, leaving 6 bases of the junction unmatched. The length of the CDR3 is 18 residues. Germline-derived CDR1 and CDR2 are LGHNA and YNFKEQ. The CDR3 sequence is CASSQSGQDSSYNSPLHF. The CDR3 DNA is TGTGCCAGCAGCCAATCGGGACAGGATAGCTCCTATAATTCACCCCTCCACTTT.